This T cell receptor (beta chain) was retrieved from a study of blood T cell repertoires in COVID-19. Assay used: immunoSEQ multiplex PCR; TCRdb lists only in-frame clones, some missing. The sample has 100,000 to 150,000 clones, around 81% seen once; the top ten hold about a sixth. With 5 bases clipped from V and 4 bases from J, the junction kept 11 bases outside the gene matches. The CDR3 is made up of 15 amino acids. The germline CDR1 and CDR2 sequences are SEHNR and FQNEAQ (reference sequence). The sequencing sample was made of peripheral blood. The V call is TRBV7-9, the J call TRBJ2-7; 7 bases match TRBD1. The TCR was taken from a man aged 25 to 45 with COVID-19, enrolled during active disease. The CDR3 here is CASSVYRDSDYEQYF. In DNA, the CDR3 is TGTGCCAGCAGCGTATACAGGGACAGCGATTACGAGCAGTACTTC.